Listed here are 16 T cell receptor beta chains from one sample, sequenced in a study of CD8+ T cells in alopecia areata. The treatment denotes: oral pan-JAK inhibitor, 5-10 mg twice daily. As the sequencing template, cDNA was produced by extracting RNA and reverse transcribing it. Sequencing was performed with immunoSEQ multiplex PCR; in TCRdb, only in-frame clones are kept and a portion is missing. Here the sample spans approximately 100,000 clones, 86% being singletons. Source: CD8+ T cells sorted from blood, taken around week 31, from a patient treated with tofacitinib. These receptor sequences come from a human donor with alopecia areata.

The rearrangement uses TRBV9 and TRBJ2-1, with D possibly called TRBD1 or TRBD2 (5 bases each). The CDR3 totals 14 residues. Germline V gene data show CDR1 as SGDLS and CDR2 as YYNGEE. Trimming shortened V by 4 bases and J by 4 bases, and 12 bases separated the two germline ends. CDR3 in DNA: TGTGCCAGCAGCCGCGTTGAGGGGTACAATGAGCAGTTCTTC. As protein: CASSRVEGYNEQFF.

CDR3 loop: CASSRRGTVNTEAFF. CDR3 bases: TGTGCCAGCAGTAGAAGGGGGACTGTGAACACTGAAGCTTTCTTT. The chain carries TRBV25-1 and TRBJ1-1; tentative D call: TRBD1 (6 bases). The V gene's germline CDR1 is MGHDK and CDR2 SYGVNS. V shed 5 bases and J shed 0 bases, with 13 bases lying between them. This CDR3 contains 15 residues.

The V gene is TRBV9, the J gene TRBJ1-2; D unresolved. V lost 0 bases and J lost 1, with 4 bases in between. There are 13 residues in the CDR3. From germline, CDR1 is SGDLS and CDR2 YYNGEE. Written as DNA, the CDR3 is TGTGCCAGCAGCGTAGTCAGTAACTATGGCTACACCTTC. The encoded protein is CASSVVSNYGYTF.

The chain carries TRBV4-1 and TRBJ2-7; TRBD1 might be the D (5 bases). In germline, CDR1 is MGHRA, CDR2 YSYEKL. The CDR3 has 15 residues. Trimming took 3 bases from V and 0 from J, leaving 12 bases between them. Here the CDR3 reads CASSQLHRSSYEQYF. In nucleotides, the CDR3 is TGCGCCAGCAGCCAGTTACACAGGAGCTCCTACGAGCAGTACTTC.

The chain couples TRBV7-9 to TRBJ2-7; 7 positions agree with TRBD1. Looked up from germline, CDR1 is SEHNR and CDR2 is FQNEAQ (reference sequence). Trimming cost V 4 bases and J 12 bases; bases outside gene matches: 9. The CDR3 has 12 residues. The CDR3 sequence: CASSSGGSGGYF. CDR3 nucleotides: TGTGCCAGCAGCTCCGGAGGATCAGGGGGGTACTTC.

This clone has more than one count but fewer than ten. This chain uses TRBV9 with TRBJ2-3; the D gene is possibly TRBD2 (5 bases). Trimming took 4 bases from V and 0 from J, leaving 15 bases between them. Germline lookup yields CDR1 SGDLS and CDR2 YYNGEE. The CDR3 covers 16 residues. The CDR3 loop reads CASSTLGGSSTDTQYF. CDR3 DNA: TGTGCCAGCAGCACGCTCGGAGGCTCTAGCACAGATACGCAGTATTTT.

This chain links TRBV27 with TRBJ1-4; a possible D gene is TRBD1 (5 bases). This CDR3 comprises 15 residues. Trimming stripped 6 bases from V and 4 bases from J, with 15 bases between. Per the germline V gene, CDR1 is MNHEY and CDR2 is SMNVEV (reference sequence). Here the CDR3 DNA reads TGTGCCAGCAGCCCCAACCAGGGCTTTAATGAAAAACTGTTTTTT. Protein sequence: CASSPNQGFNEKLFF. Based on the CDR3 plus reference TRBV27 and TRBJ1-4, the full variable domain is EAQVTQNPRYLITVTGKKLTVTCSQNMNHEYMSWYRQDPGLGLRQIYYSMNVEVTDKGDVPEGYKVSRKEKRNFPLILESPSPNQTSLYFCASSPNQGFNEKLFFGSGTQLSVL.

This chain links TRBV29-1 with TRBJ2-7; D perhaps matches TRBD2 (6 bases). V lost 1 base and J 10 bases, leaving 14 bases between the germline ends. The CDR3 has 12 residues. Germline lookup yields CDR1 SQVTM and CDR2 ANQGSEA. The CDR3 coding sequence is TGCAGCGTTGAAGTTAGGTCGGGACTTCAGTACTTC. It encodes CSVEVRSGLQYF.

This rearrangement joins TRBV7-3 to TRBJ2-1, with D tentatively TRBD1 (6 bases). The CDR3 covers 15 residues. The V gene's germline CDR1 is SGHTA and CDR2 FQGTGA. Trimming stripped 3 bases from V and 6 bases from J, with 15 bases between. CDR3 amino acids: CASSLGAGPLNEQFF. DNA of the CDR3: TGTGCCAGCAGCTTGGGGGCGGGCCCCCTCAATGAGCAGTTCTTC.

The chain combines TRBV7-8 with TRBJ1-2; TRBD1 might be the D (6 bases). The CDR3 contains 16 residues. Germline values: CDR1 SGHVS, CDR2 FQNEAQ. V dropped 4 bases and J dropped 4 bases, with 19 bases sitting between them. The CDR3 here is CASSSPSGERGYGYTF. CDR3 sequence (DNA): TGTGCCAGCAGCTCTCCTTCAGGGGAACGCGGCTATGGCTACACCTTC.

This sequence joins TRBV6-1 and TRBJ1-1, with TRBD1 as a possible D gene (5 bases). Germline assignment: CDR1 MNHNS and CDR2 SASEGT. The CDR3 sequence is 15 residues long. The V gene lost 8 bases and the J gene lost 3 bases, with 19 bases spanning the gap. Here the CDR3 DNA reads TGTGCCAGCCCTGGGAGGGGTGTTCGGGACACTGAAGCTTTCTTT. Translated, it gives CASPGRGVRDTEAFF.

The chain joins TRBV5-1 to TRBJ2-7; no definite D call. CDR1 and CDR2 (germline): SGHRS, YFSETQ. The V end lost 0 bases, the J end lost 1 base, and 5 bases lay between the germline ends. This CDR3 has 13 amino acids. The CDR3: CASSLAVSYEQYF. The CDR3 DNA sequence: TGCGCCAGCAGCTTGGCCGTGTCCTACGAGCAGTACTTC.

The rearrangement uses TRBV2 and TRBJ1-1; a weak D match, TRBD1 (5 bases). Germline V gene lookup returns CDR1 SNHLY and CDR2 FYNNEI. The CDR3 has 12 residues. CDR3 DNA: TGTGGGACAAAGGGCGGAAGCACTGAAGCTTTCTTT. This sequence encodes CGTKGGSTEAFF.

This chain connects TRBV4-1 to TRBJ1-2; 8 bases are a match to TRBD1. There are 13 residues in the CDR3. Trimming cost V 1 base and J 6 bases; bases outside gene matches: 1. CDR1 and CDR2 (germline): MGHRA, YSYEKL. The CDR3 sequence is CASSQGTGNGYTF. The CDR3, as DNA: TGCGCCAGCAGCCAAGGGACAGGGAATGGCTACACCTTC.

About this clone itself: One end of the junction is discordant with germline, which a read error may explain. V and J are TRBV7-2 and TRBJ1-1; D call uncertain. The CDR3 length is 11 residues. Germline assignment: CDR1 SGHTA and CDR2 FQGNSA. CDR3 sequence reads: CASSLKTEAFF. In DNA, the CDR3 is TGTGCCAGCAGCTTGAAGACTGAAGCTTTCTTT.

The gene calls are TRBV5-1 and TRBJ2-7, with 7 positions matching TRBD1. Trimming removed 2 bases from V and 2 bases from J; junction bases left unmatched: 7. This CDR3 is built from 15 residues. The germline V gene encodes CDR1 SGHRS and CDR2 YFSETQ. The CDR3 spells CASSLGTAPTYEQYF. CDR3 DNA sequence: TGCGCCAGCAGCTTAGGGACAGCCCCCACCTACGAGCAGTACTTC.